This TCR beta chain was observed in a study of technical replicates of blood from several donors. V lost 6 bases to trimming and J lost 4 bases, with 12 bases between them. There are 13 residues in the CDR3. CDR1 is MNHNS, CDR2 SASEGT, per germline. Some clones are missing from TCRdb's copy, which holds only in-frame ones; the method was immunoSEQ multiplex PCR. This sample carries roughly 81,000 clones, almost 98% of them seen once, and the ten largest clones take 0.15% to 0.2%. This clone was observed once. V and J are TRBV6-1 and TRBJ1-2; D is unresolved. This receptor was taken from a human donor in good health. Sequences were obtained from T cells isolated from PBMCs. The CDR3 region has the DNA TGTGCCAGCAGCGGGGTGATGGGCTATGGCTACACCTTC. This gives the protein CASSGVMGYGYTF.